The sequence of this T cell receptor beta chain was determined in a study of cytomegalovirus exposure and HLA in healthy donors. Study-wide findings and caveats: The majority of TCR sequences were rare, yet some public TCRs appeared in many donors. Later analysis showed most CMV-associated TCR beta chains appearing HLA-restricted. A list of about 160 TCR beta chains associated with cytomegalovirus was given.

V was pared by 7 bases and J by 8 bases, with 5 bases of the junction left unmatched. The V gene's germline CDR1 is LNHDA and CDR2 SQIVND (reference sequence). CDR3 length equals 13 residues. The PCR had 60 Vbeta and 13 Jbeta primers. As handled by the study authors: Later work found tens of millions of unique TCR beta chains, with 9.5 million to 11 million shared. The protocol was immunoSEQ multiplex PCR, while the TCRdb copy is restricted to in-frame clones and leaves out a portion. From that table come the V and J calls and clone size; the DNA was used to work out D and trimming. The sample consists of 150,000 to 200,000 clones, around two thirds of them appearing once. In the case of this clone: Its antigen is currently unknown.

The gene calls are TRBV19 and TRBJ1-4; 9 nucleotides match TRBD1. Sequencing used PBMCs. The sequence derives from a man aged 40-49 years in good health and CMV-seronegative. DNA of the CDR3: TGTGCCAGTACGGGGACAGGGAACGAAAAACTGTTTTTT. Amino acid sequence: CASTGTGNEKLFF. Full variable domain (rest looked up from reference TRBV19 and TRBJ1-4): DGGITQSPKYLFRKEGQNVTLSCEQNLNHDAMYWYRQDPGQGLRLIYYSQIVNDFQKGDIAEGYSVSREKKESFPLTVTSAQKNPTAFYLCASTGTGNEKLFFGSGTQLSVL.